This T cell receptor beta chain was captured by sequencing in a study of PD-L1 blockade in urothelial cancer (TCRdb year 2017). With regard to the full study: Therapy was started in about 2014 for all patients, and atezolizumab 1,200 mg was administered intravenously every 3 weeks. About nine tenths of the roughly 29 patients were males with bladder-origin urothelial cancer, and about 60% of the 29 reported a prior smoking history. Patients had an ECOG performance status of 0 or 1 and had received between 0 and 3 prior chemotherapy regimens. Blood samples were analyzed 3 weeks after the start of treatment (second dose) and 6 weeks after the start of treatment. A median of around 150,000 T cells and tens of thousands of unique TCRs was obtained from blood samples, and a median clonality of roughly 0.074 was observed. The study, an exploratory multi-omic analysis, examined somatic, immune and clinical correlates of response to PD-L1 blockade with atezolizumab in urothelial cancer. TCR sequencing covered pretreatment tumor samples and matched, serially collected peripheral blood taken before and after atezolizumab treatment. Durable clinical benefit was defined as a progression-free survival longer than 6 months, and TCR features were additionally tested against progression-free survival and overall survival. In the same patients, pretreatment tumors underwent whole exome sequencing and RNA sequencing in addition to TCR sequencing. Durable clinical benefit was achieved by nine patients but not by the remaining 20. Pretreatment blood TCR-seq was available for about 30 patients, at least one posttreatment blood collection was obtained for approximately 25 patients, and tumor TCR-seq was available for approximately 25 patients.

A total of 29 patients with locally advanced or metastatic urothelial carcinoma, treated at Memorial Sloan Kettering on a trial protocol, made up the cohort. Peripheral blood mononuclear cells were collected pretreatment and during treatment, at between 1 and 8 total time points per patient. The Qiagen DNeasy Blood extraction kit was used to purify genomic DNA from total PBMCs and tumor samples. PBMCs were collected pretreatment and during treatment, and were isolated and stored as previously described. Per the germline V gene, SGHRS is the CDR1 and YFSETQ is the CDR2. CDR3 length: 17 amino acids, cysteine to phenylalanine. Solely the CDR3 DNA is kept, with 51 bases framed from the first base. The trim is 4 bases for V and 0 bases for J, with a gap of 18 bases between the germline ends. Points the paper makes about the study in general: A pretreatment peripheral blood TCR clonality below the median was linked to improved progression-free and overall survival. Patients with durable benefit showed greater expansion of tumor-associated TCR clones in peripheral blood 3 weeks after starting treatment (n = 22, p = 0.022). Because of the small sample size (n ≈ 29) and the many exploratory analyses performed, the results are intended to be regarded as hypothesis-generating.

Each PCR received spiked-in synthetic TCR analog templates so that absolute template abundance could be estimated from read counts. TCRbeta CDR3 regions were amplified from genomic DNA with bias-controlled V and J gene primers using the immunoSEQ assay. Sequencing of rearranged TCRbeta segments was performed at approximately 20X coverage. Per the original workflow: Sequencing errors were corrected by clustering and CDR3s were annotated against IMGT to assign V, D and J genes. Only productive TCRbeta rearrangements were used in downstream analyses, excluding out-of-frame or stop-codon sequences. Clonality was calculated as one minus the Shannon entropy normalized by the log of the number of unique productive sequences. Clones differing between time points or between blood and tumor were identified using Fisher's exact test with Benjamini-Hochberg correction, with an adjusted p below 0.01 applied as the threshold. Drawn from immuneACCESS, this table holds only the in-frame rearrangements with V and J called that TCRdb kept. Clones are partly lost; checked studies trace under half to an unresolved V gene and leave the rest unexplained. V and J calls and clone size follow that table, whereas D and trimming were derived from the DNA. The sample contains roughly 39,000 clones, more than 85% of them found a single time. Around 2% of the sample rests with the top ten.

On this clone: Its antigen remains undetermined. No base quality values were provided; no much bigger clone lies one nucleotide off.

Sequenced here: PBMCs, sampled around atezolizumab (anti-PD-L1) treatment. The TCR comes from a man aged 55 to 70 with urothelial cancer. The rearranged segments are TRBV5-1 and TRBJ2-3; TRBD2 could be the D gene, as 6 bases match. The DNA reads TGCGCCAGCAGCACGGGACTTACCATCTCTAGCACAGATACGCAGTATTTT. This yields the protein CASSTGLTISSTDTQYF.